The rows below give T cell receptor beta chains drawn from one sample of a study of regulatory T cells in long-lasting Graves disease. From the multiplex PCR reads, TCRdb called clonotypes with MiXCR, one entry per CDR3 protein. The table lists some 420,000 distinct CDR3 sequences, 20% to 25% of them singletons. The source was peripheral blood mononuclear cells (PBMCs), collected when the disease was refractory, from a patient treated with antithyroid drugs. These receptors were taken from a female donor with Graves disease. The CDR3 runs from the conserved cysteine through the conserved F or W. D genes are given only for firm matches. Size values are once, few and many counts, or a class for expanded clones, and some rows have none.

abundance	d_gene	j_gene	v_gene	CDR3nt	CDR3aa
many	TRBD1	TRBJ2-2	TRBV2	TGTGCCAGCGGGACAGGGGGTAACGCCGGGGAGCTGTTTTTT	CASGTGGNAGELFF
many	TRBD1	TRBJ1-4	TRBV6-1	TGTGCCAGCAGTCTAACGGACAGGGGAGGAAAACTGTTTTTT	CASSLTDRGGKLFF
many	TRBD1	TRBJ2-7	TRBV12-3/TRBV12-4	TGTGCCAGCAGTTCCATTTCGACCGGGACAGGGGACTCCTACGAGCAGTACTTC	CASSSISTGTGDSYEQYF
many	TRBD1	TRBJ1-5	TRBV7-8	TGTGCCAGCAGCACTCCGTGGGACAGGGTAAATAGCAATCAGCCCCAGCATTTT	CASSTPWDRVNSNQPQHF
few	-	TRBJ2-2	TRBV6-5	TGTGCCAGCAGTTTAACAGGGCGTTCGAACACCGGGGAGCTGTTTTTT	CASSLTGRSNTGELFF
few	-	TRBJ1-2	TRBV7-8	TGTGCCAGCAGCCTCCCCATTGCTGCAAGATCTGGCTACACCTTC	CASSLPIAARSGYTF
many	TRBD1	TRBJ1-1	TRBV28	TGTGCCAGCAGTAACCCTAGGCTCCGGGACAGCAACACTGAAGCTTTCTTT	CASSNPRLRDSNTEAFF
many	-	TRBJ2-5	TRBV12-3/TRBV12-4	TGTGCCAGCAGTTTCGGGACGGCGCAAGAGACCCAGTACTTC	CASSFGTAQETQYF
-	-	TRBJ1-2	TRBV30	TGTGCCTGGAGTCGCGTAACAGGGTCAAACTATGGCTACACCTTC	CAWSRVTGSNYGYTF
many	-	TRBJ1-1	TRBV30	TGTGCCTGGAGTGTGGGGCGGGTTGGTTTCTTT	CAWSVGRVGFF
many	-	TRBJ2-7	TRBV29-1	TGCAGCGTCCTAACCGAGACAGGCCCCCCCTACGAGCAGTACTTC	CSVLTETGPPYEQYF
-	TRBD1	TRBJ1-1	TRBV11-2	TGTGCCAGCAGGTCCGACCGGACAGGCTTTATGAACACTGAAGCTTTCTTT	CASRSDRTGFMNTEAFF
many	TRBD2	TRBJ2-2	TRBV10-3	TGTGCTTGCGGGGGAACGAACACCGGGGAGCTGTTTTTT	CACGGTNTGELFF
once	-	TRBJ1-5	TRBV11-2	TGTGCCAGCAGCTTAGATCTCGGGAGCAATCAGCCCCAGCATTTT	CASSLDLGSNQPQHF
-	-	TRBJ1-4	TRBV7-3	TGTGCCAGCAGCGAGAAGCACGGGGAGAATGAAAAACTGTTTTTT	CASSEKHGENEKLFF
many	TRBD1	TRBJ1-5	TRBV2	TGTGCCAGCAGTGGGACAGGGCGGCAGCCCCAGCATTTT	CASSGTGRQPQHF
many	-	TRBJ2-2	TRBV28	TGTGCCAGCATCGCTACAGGGAACACCGGGGAGCTGTTTTTT	CASIATGNTGELFF
many	-	TRBJ1-5	TRBV28	TGTGCCAGCAGTCCCCCGGGACAAAGCAATCAGCCCCAGCATTTT	CASSPPGQSNQPQHF
few	TRBD1	TRBJ1-5	TRBV24-1	TGTGCCACCAGTGACCCCCGGACAGGCCTCAATCAGCCCCAGCATTTT	CATSDPRTGLNQPQHF
-	-	TRBJ1-4	TRBV19	TGTGCCAGTAGTACCGGGACGAATAATGAAAAACTGTTTTTT	CASSTGTNNEKLFF
-	-	TRBJ2-7	TRBV7-6	TGTGCCAGCAGCTCCATACGGGGCACCTACGAGCAGTACTTC	CASSSIRGTYEQYF
-	-	TRBJ2-5	TRBV27	TGTGCCAGCAGTGATGGGCGCGGCCGGGGAGTAAGAGGGACCCAGTACTTC	CASSDGRGRGVRGTQYF
many	-	TRBJ2-7	TRBV11-2	TGTGCCACCATTCGGGCCAACGAGCAGTACTTC	CATIRANEQYF
many	-	TRBJ1-1	TRBV28	TGTGCCAGCAGTTTCGTGGGGACTGAAGCTTTCTTT	CASSFVGTEAFF
few	-	TRBJ2-5	TRBV30	TGTGCCTGGAAACTACAGGAGACCCAGTGCTTC	CAWKLQETQCF
many	TRBD2	TRBJ2-5	TRBV27	TGTGCCAGCAGCTCCCGTACTAGCGGGATCCAAGAGACCCAGTACTTC	CASSSRTSGIQETQYF
-	TRBD1	TRBJ2-3	TRBV19	TGTGCCAGTAGCCCCGGGACAGGCACAGATACGCAGTATTTT	CASSPGTGTDTQYF
many	-	TRBJ2-7	TRBV12-5	TGTGCTAGTGGTTCAGGCGGCGCCTCCTACGAGCAGTACTTC	CASGSGGASYEQYF
many	-	TRBJ2-5	TRBV6-1	TGTGCCAGCAGTGAGGATGATAGGGTGGAAGAGACCCAGTACTTC	CASSEDDRVEETQYF
many	-	TRBJ1-1	TRBV3-1	TGTGCCAGCAGCCAAGGAGACGCTGAAGCTTTCTTT	CASSQGDAEAFF
many	-	TRBJ2-6	TRBV2	TGTGCCAGCAGGGAAAATTCTGGGGCCAACGTCCTGACTTTC	CASRENSGANVLTF
many	TRBD1	TRBJ1-2	TRBV2	TGTGCCAGCAGTGAATCGGGACAGGGCTATGGCTACACCTTC	CASSESGQGYGYTF
many	-	TRBJ1-2	TRBV11-2	TGTGCCAGCAGCTCCAATAGCGGCTATGGCTACACCTTC	CASSSNSGYGYTF
many	TRBD1	TRBJ1-1	TRBV11-3	TGTGCCACCGGAACAGGGGGCCACATGAACACTGAAGCTTTCTTT	CATGTGGHMNTEAFF
-	-	TRBJ2-1	TRBV4-2	TGTGCCAGCAGCCAAGCCCTTCTAGCAGCATACAATGAGCAGTTCTTC	CASSQALLAAYNEQFF
few	TRBD1	TRBJ2-4	TRBV29-1	TGCAGCTTTGACAGGGGGTACTTC	CSFDRGYF
few	-	TRBJ1-2	TRBV7-2	TGTGCCAGCAGCTTCCGGGCAGAAGTACAGTATGGCTACACCTTC	CASSFRAEVQYGYTF
many	-	TRBJ2-7	TRBV6-1	TGTGCCAGCACAACAGACTCCTACGAGCAGTACTTC	CASTTDSYEQYF
-	-	TRBJ1-5	TRBV2	TGTGCCAGCAGGATGGGAGGCAATCAGCCCCAGCATTTT	CASRMGGNQPQHF
many	TRBD1	TRBJ1-6	TRBV7-3	TGTGCCAGCAGCTCATCTTCGACAGGGGCACCCCTCCACTTT	CASSSSSTGAPLHF
many	-	TRBJ2-7	TRBV28	TGTGCCAGCAAAAGTGGGGGGGCTTACGAGCAGTACTTC	CASKSGGAYEQYF
many	-	TRBJ1-1	TRBV5-1	TGCGCCAGCAGATACGACATGAACACTGAAGCTTTCTTT	CASRYDMNTEAFF
many	-	TRBJ1-2	TRBV7-2	TGTGCCAGCAGCTTAGAAATTGGGGGAAACTATGGCTACACCTTC	CASSLEIGGNYGYTF
few	-	TRBJ1-1	TRBV12-5	TGTGCTAGTGGCTCCCTCCCGGTAGCTGCTTTCTTT	CASGSLPVAAFF
-	TRBD1	TRBJ2-2	TRBV19	TGTGCCAGTAGTACCTTGACAGGGCCCGGGGAGCTGTTTTTT	CASSTLTGPGELFF
-	-	TRBJ1-5	TRBV27	TGTGCCAGCAGTTCTTTGGGGACTCAGCCCCAGCATTTT	CASSSLGTQPQHF
few	-	TRBJ2-7	TRBV11-3	TGTGCCAGCAGCTTAGGGGGGACTTACTCCTACGAGCAGTACTTC	CASSLGGTYSYEQYF
few	TRBD2	TRBJ2-3	TRBV10-3	TGTGCCATCAGTAGCGGGGGGGCCGATACGCAGTATTTT	CAISSGGADTQYF
many	-	TRBJ1-5	TRBV2	TGTGCCAGCAGCTTAAGGACGGAACAGCCCCAGCATTTT	CASSLRTEQPQHF
-	-	TRBJ2-7	TRBV4-3	TGCGCCAGCAGCCAAGATGATGGCGGGACTCGGAACGAGCAGTACTTC	CASSQDDGGTRNEQYF
many	-	TRBJ1-1	TRBV29-1	TGCACGGCCGATGGTGCTGAAGCTTTCTTT	CTADGAEAFF
many	-	TRBJ1-5	TRBV27	TGTGCCAGCAGTACTTGGCGCAATCAGCCCCAGCATTTT	CASSTWRNQPQHF
-	TRBD1	TRBJ2-2	TRBV28	TGTGCCAGCAGTCCAAGGACAGGGCCAGCCGGGGGGCTGTTTTTT	CASSPRTGPAGGLFF
many	TRBD1	TRBJ1-2	TRBV6-1	TGTGCCAGCAGTAGTCGGACAGGAAGATATGGCTACACCTTC	CASSSRTGRYGYTF
many	-	TRBJ1-5	TRBV7-8	TGTGCCAGCAGCCAGAGGCTTGACACCAGCGGCAATCAGCCCCAGCATTTT	CASSQRLDTSGNQPQHF
-	-	TRBJ1-1	TRBV20-1	TGCAGTGCTCAGAGATGGGTCGTGGGGACTGAAGCTTTCTTT	CSAQRWVVGTEAFF
few	-	TRBJ2-5	TRBV30	TGTGCCTGGGAAGGGCACGGGGAAGAGACCCAGTACTTC	CAWEGHGEETQYF
-	-	TRBJ1-5	TRBV27	TGTGCCAGCAGTTCAGTACGGGGGAAGGGAAGCAATCAGCCCCAGCATTTT	CASSSVRGKGSNQPQHF